This passage covers 19 T cell receptor beta chains from one sample sequenced in a study of blood T cell repertoires in COVID-19. The table came from immunoSEQ multiplex PCR; TCRdb's copy has only in-frame clones and leaves some out. The sample holds some 190,000 clones; under 85% are singletons and the top ten take less than 8%. The sequenced sample consisted of peripheral blood. Receptors were obtained from an elderly man with COVID-19, enrolled during active disease.

This clone was picked up a small number of times. This rearrangement joins TRBV9 to TRBJ2-7, with 7 bases identical to TRBD1. The CDR3 spans 15 residues. The V and J ends lost 4 bases and 0 bases, in that order; junction bases with no gene match: 7. Per the germline V gene, CDR1 is SGDLS and CDR2 is YYNGEE. The CDR3 loop reads CASSKRTGYSYEQYF. CDR3 bases: TGTGCCAGCAGCAAAAGGACAGGTTACTCCTACGAGCAGTACTTC.

This clone was recorded only once. V usage is TRBV7-2 and J usage is TRBJ1-3; unclear D gene. This CDR3 contains 15 residues. Germline V CDR1 and CDR2: SGHTA, FQGNSA. V was trimmed by 5 bases and J by 4 bases, leaving 15 bases between them. CDR3 nucleotides: TGTGCCAGCAGCGAGGCCTACGGGTCCGGAAACACCATATATTTT. Amino acid sequence: CASSEAYGSGNTIYF.

The chain carries TRBV6-5 and TRBJ1-3; 10 positions match TRBD1. The V gene's germline CDR1 is MNHEY and CDR2 SVGAGI. The CDR3 totals 15 residues. Trimming took 5 bases from V and 3 from J; bases not matched to a gene: 4. The chain's CDR3 is CASSRQGARGNTIYF. The CDR3 region has the DNA TGTGCCAGCAGTCGACAGGGGGCTCGTGGAAACACCATATATTTT.

As concerns this clone: The same CDR3 is also encoded by other DNA sequences in this sample. The chain links TRBV14 to TRBJ1-4, with TRBD1 matching over 7 bases. The CDR3 is 16 residues long. J was trimmed by 2 bases and V by 4 bases; bases with no gene match: 7. The germline gives CDR1 SGHDN, CDR2 FVKESK. The CDR3 nucleotides are TGTGCCAGCAGCCCACGACAGGGAGGTACTAATGAAAAACTGTTTTTT. Translation: CASSPRQGGTNEKLFF.

In regard to this clone: A junction boundary mismatches the germline segment, possibly from a read error. The same CDR3 also results from other DNA sequences found in this sample. The J gene is TRBJ2-5, the V gene TRBV28, with D tentatively TRBD1 (6 bases). The germline V gene encodes CDR1 MDHEN and CDR2 SYDVKM. CDR3 size: 18 residues. CDR3 nucleotide sequence: TGTGCCAGCAGCTCCCACACGGACAGCGGCAGCTTCCAAGAGACTCAGTACTTC. It is translated as CASSSHTDSGSFQETQYF.

The chain recombines TRBV27 with TRBJ2-2; D may be TRBD2 (5 bases). The germline V gene encodes CDR1 MNHEY and CDR2 SMNVEV (reference sequence). The CDR3 runs to 15 residues. Trimming cost V 5 bases and J 8 bases, with 18 bases left between them. This CDR3 is CASSQNGLLVGELFF. For the CDR3, the DNA is TGTGCCAGCAGTCAGAATGGACTCCTTGTGGGGGAGCTGTTTTTT.

This rearrangement joins TRBV5-1 to TRBJ2-2; perhaps TRBD2 as D (6 bases). Trimming stripped 5 bases from V and 6 bases from J, with 11 bases between. The CDR3 covers 13 residues. CDR1 is SGHRS and CDR2 is YFSETQ in the germline V gene. The CDR3 loop reads CASSSSGAGELFF. CDR3 DNA: TGCGCCAGCAGTTCCTCGGGGGCCGGGGAGCTGTTTTTT.

V gene TRBV5-1 combines with J gene TRBJ2-1, with a possible D match to TRBD2 (5 bases). The CDR3 has 17 amino acids. Germline CDR1 is SGHRS and CDR2 is YFSETQ. V dropped 2 bases and J dropped 1 base, with 16 bases sitting between them. This CDR3 is CASSFGRALRSYNEQFF. CDR3 DNA: TGCGCCAGCAGCTTTGGGCGGGCCCTTAGGTCCTACAATGAGCAGTTCTTC.

The V call is TRBV7-2, the J call TRBJ1-1, with D unclear. V shed 5 bases and J shed 3 bases, with 16 bases lying between them. The length of the CDR3 is 15 residues. Per germline, CDR1 SGHTA and CDR2 FQGNSA. DNA for the CDR3: TGTGCCAGCAGCCTATCGCCAGGAGGGTACACTGAAGCTTTCTTT. Amino acid sequence: CASSLSPGGYTEAFF.

The J gene is TRBJ1-2, the V gene TRBV5-4; the match to TRBD1 covers 12 bases. The germline V gene has CDR1 SGHNT and CDR2 YYREEE (reference sequence). This CDR3 is built from 14 residues. The J segment lost 8 bases and the V segment lost 4 bases, leaving 6 bases of the junction unmatched. In DNA, the CDR3 is TGTGCCAGCAGCCGGGGACAGGGGGCTTACGGCTACACCTTC. It translates to CASSRGQGAYGYTF. The full variable domain, rest sourced from reference TRBV5-4 and TRBJ1-2, is ETGVTQSPTHLIKTRGQQVTLRCSSQSGHNTVSWYQQALGQGPQFIFQYYREEENGRGNFPPRFSGLQFPNYSSELNVNALELDDSALYLCASSRGQGAYGYTFGSGTRLTVV.

The J gene is TRBJ2-6, the V gene TRBV5-4; D not resolved. Germline CDR1 reads SGHNT; CDR2 reads YYREEE (reference sequence). V was trimmed by 3 bases and J by 0 bases, leaving 10 bases between them. The CDR3 contains 16 residues. The CDR3 DNA sequence: TGTGCCAGCAGCTACCGAACGCGCTCTGGGGCCAACGTCCTGACTTTC. This translates into CASSYRTRSGANVLTF.

This clone was seen only once. This chain connects TRBV10-2 to TRBJ2-3; the D gene is possibly TRBD2 (6 bases). Germline-derived CDR1 and CDR2 are WSHSY and SAAADI. Trimming removed 4 bases at V and 5 bases at J, with 19 bases between. This CDR3 comprises 16 residues. CDR3 in DNA: TGCGCCAGCAGTGGGCGGGGACTCCCCAAGGGAGATACGCAGTATTTT. Translating it yields CASSGRGLPKGDTQYF.

The V call is TRBV7-2, the J call TRBJ2-7, with 7 bases matching TRBD1. The CDR3 has 15 residues. Germline V gives CDR1 SGHTA, CDR2 FQGNSA. Trimming at V came to 5 bases and at J to 0 bases, leaving 7 bases not matched to a gene. CDR3 sequence reads: CASSRDSQGSYEQYF. For the CDR3, the DNA is TGTGCCAGCAGCCGGGACAGTCAAGGCTCCTACGAGCAGTACTTC.

The CDR3 reads CASTSQGRTYEQYF. The CDR3 coding sequence is TGTGCCAGCACCTCCCAGGGGAGAACCTACGAGCAGTACTTC. J is TRBJ2-7 and V is TRBV6-4, with D possibly matching TRBD1 (6 bases). The CDR3 is made up of 14 amino acids. V lost 7 bases and J 2 bases, leaving 15 bases between the germline ends. Germline lookup yields CDR1 MRHNA and CDR2 SNTAGT.

V is TRBV5-7 and J is TRBJ2-3; TRBD2 aligns across 7 bases. TRBV5-7 carries the ORF label, with uncertain function. The CDR3 sequence is 11 residues long. Trimming took 7 bases from V and 6 from J; bases not matched to a gene: 2. The CDR3 DNA sequence: TGTGCCAGCGCGGGGGAGGATACGCAGTATTTT. Amino acid sequence: CASAGEDTQYF.

The chain uses TRBV9 and TRBJ2-1, with 10 bases that match TRBD2. The CDR3 is 16 residues long. V dropped 4 bases and J dropped 1; count of bases not matched to a gene: 5. Per the germline V gene, CDR1 is SGDLS and CDR2 is YYNGEE. The CDR3 DNA is TGTGCCAGCAGCCCGTTAGCGGGGGGTTCCTACAATGAGCAGTTCTTC. It codes for CASSPLAGGSYNEQFF. The variable domain in full, completed from reference TRBV9 and TRBJ2-1, reads DSGVTQTPKHLITATGQRVTLRCSPRSGDLSVYWYQQSLDQGLQFLIQYYNGEERAKGNILERFSAQQFPDLHSELNLSSLELGDSALYFCASSPLAGGSYNEQFFGPGTRLTVL.

This clone showed up just a few times. This rearrangement joins TRBV7-8 to TRBJ1-4, with no clear D. V was trimmed by 5 bases and J by 4 bases, leaving 14 bases between them. The CDR3 covers 15 residues. Per the germline V gene, CDR1 is SGHVS and CDR2 is FQNEAQ. The DNA of the CDR3 is TGTGCCAGCAGCCCCTTCAGCGGTTTTAATGAAAAACTGTTTTTT. It specifies CASSPFSGFNEKLFF.

The chain is built from TRBV29-1 and TRBJ1-2, with D tentatively TRBD1 (6 bases). V lost 0 bases and J 4 bases, leaving 6 bases between the germline ends. CDR1 is SQVTM and CDR2 is ANQGSEA in the germline V gene. The CDR3 is 12 amino acids. The CDR3 nucleotides read TGCAGCGTTGAAGAACAGGGCTATGGCTACACCTTC. Translation: CSVEEQGYGYTF.

As for this clone: Different DNA sequences within this sample yield the same CDR3. The CDR3 sequence is CASSLGGTANYGYTF. CDR3 in DNA: TGCGCCAGCAGCTTGGGTGGGACAGCTAACTATGGCTACACCTTC. V is TRBV5-1 and J is TRBJ1-2; 7 bases agree with TRBD1. The CDR3 has 15 amino acids. V was clipped by 0 bases and J by 0 bases; unmatched bases: 2. Germline V gene sequence: CDR1 SGHRS, CDR2 YFSETQ. The variable domain in full, completed from reference TRBV5-1 and TRBJ1-2, reads KAGVTQTPRYLIKTRGQQVTLSCSPISGHRSVSWYQQTPGQGLQFLFEYFSETQRNKGNFPGRFSGRQFSNSRSEMNVSTLELGDSALYLCASSLGGTANYGYTFGSGTRLTVV.